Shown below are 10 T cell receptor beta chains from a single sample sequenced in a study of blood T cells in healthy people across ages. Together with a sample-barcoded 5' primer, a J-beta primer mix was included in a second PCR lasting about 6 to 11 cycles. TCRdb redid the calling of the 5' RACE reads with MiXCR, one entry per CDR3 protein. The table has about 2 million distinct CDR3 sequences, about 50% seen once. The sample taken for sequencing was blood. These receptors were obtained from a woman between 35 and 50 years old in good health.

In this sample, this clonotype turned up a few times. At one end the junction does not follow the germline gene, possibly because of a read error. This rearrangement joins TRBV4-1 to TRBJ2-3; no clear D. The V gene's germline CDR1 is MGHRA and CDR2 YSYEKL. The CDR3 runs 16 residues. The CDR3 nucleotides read TGCGCCAGCAGCCAGCACCGGGCTCTTAGCACGGATACGCAGTATTTT. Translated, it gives CASSQHRALSTDTQYF.

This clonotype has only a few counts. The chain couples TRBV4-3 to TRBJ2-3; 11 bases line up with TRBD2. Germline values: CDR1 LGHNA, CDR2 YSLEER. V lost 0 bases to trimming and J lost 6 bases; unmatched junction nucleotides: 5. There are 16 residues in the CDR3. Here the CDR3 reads CASSQDLAGGGDTQYF. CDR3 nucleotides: TGCGCCAGCAGCCAAGATCTAGCGGGGGGCGGGGATACGCAGTATTTT.

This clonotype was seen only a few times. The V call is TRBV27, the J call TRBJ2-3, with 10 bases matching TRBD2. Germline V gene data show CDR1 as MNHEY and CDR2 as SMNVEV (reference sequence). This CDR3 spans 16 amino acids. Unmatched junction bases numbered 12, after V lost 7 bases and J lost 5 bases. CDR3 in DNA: TGTGCCAGCAATGGGTTCAGCGGGGGGGCCGTAGATACGCAGTATTTT. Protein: CASNGFSGGAVDTQYF.

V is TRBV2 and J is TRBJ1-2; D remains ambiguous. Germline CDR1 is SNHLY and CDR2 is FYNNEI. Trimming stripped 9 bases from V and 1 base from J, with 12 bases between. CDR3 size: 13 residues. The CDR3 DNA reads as TGTGCCAGGGGTTTAGACCATAACTATGGCTACACCTTC. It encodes CARGLDHNYGYTF. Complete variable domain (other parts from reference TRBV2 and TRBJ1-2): EPEVTQTPSHQVTQMGQEVILRCVPISNHLYFYWYRQILGQKVEFLVSFYNNEISEKSEIFDDQFSVERPDGSNFTLKIRSTKLEDSAMYFCARGLDHNYGYTFGSGTRLTVV.

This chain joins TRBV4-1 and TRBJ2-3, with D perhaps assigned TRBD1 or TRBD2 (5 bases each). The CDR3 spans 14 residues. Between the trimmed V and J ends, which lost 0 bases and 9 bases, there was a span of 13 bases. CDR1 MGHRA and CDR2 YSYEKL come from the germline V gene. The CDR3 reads CASSQDPPGQTQYF. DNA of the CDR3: TGCGCCAGCAGCCAAGATCCCCCGGGGCAAACGCAGTATTTT.

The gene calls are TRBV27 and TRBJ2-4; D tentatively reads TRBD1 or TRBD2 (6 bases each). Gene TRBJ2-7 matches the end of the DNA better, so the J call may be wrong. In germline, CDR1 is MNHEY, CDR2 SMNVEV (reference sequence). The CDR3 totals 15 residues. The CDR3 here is CASSSGGTLLHEQYF. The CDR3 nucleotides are TGTGCCAGCAGTTCTGGGGGGACACTGTTGCACGAGCAGTACTTC.

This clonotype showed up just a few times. DNA for the CDR3: TGCAGCGTAGCCGGGACAGAGACTAGCACAGATACGCAGTATTTT. Translating it yields CSVAGTETSTDTQYF. V usage is TRBV29-1 and J usage is TRBJ2-3, with 7 nucleotides matching TRBD1. The V gene end was trimmed by 6 bases and the J gene end by 0 bases; junction bases not matched to a gene: 9. The CDR3 contains 15 residues. In germline, CDR1 is SQVTM, CDR2 ANQGSEA.

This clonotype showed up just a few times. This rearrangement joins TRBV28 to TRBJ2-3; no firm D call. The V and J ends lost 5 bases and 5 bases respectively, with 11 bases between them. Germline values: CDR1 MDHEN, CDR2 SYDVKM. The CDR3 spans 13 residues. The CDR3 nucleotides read TGTGCCAGCAGTCCTACACAACGAGATACGCAGTATTTT. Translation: CASSPTQRDTQYF.

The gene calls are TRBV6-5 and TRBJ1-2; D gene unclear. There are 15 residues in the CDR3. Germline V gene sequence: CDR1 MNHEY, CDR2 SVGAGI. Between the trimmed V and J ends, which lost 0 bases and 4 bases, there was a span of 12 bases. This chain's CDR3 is CASSYSGKGPYGYTF. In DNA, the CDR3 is TGTGCCAGCAGTTACTCAGGGAAGGGCCCCTATGGCTACACCTTC.

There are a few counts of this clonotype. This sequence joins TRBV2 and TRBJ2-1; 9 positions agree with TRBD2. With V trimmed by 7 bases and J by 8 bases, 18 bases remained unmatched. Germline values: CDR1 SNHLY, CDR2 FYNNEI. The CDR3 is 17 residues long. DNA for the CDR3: TGTGCCAGCACGGCCAAAGTTGGCGGGGGGGCTGAATATGAGCAGTTCTTC. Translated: CASTAKVGGGAEYEQFF.